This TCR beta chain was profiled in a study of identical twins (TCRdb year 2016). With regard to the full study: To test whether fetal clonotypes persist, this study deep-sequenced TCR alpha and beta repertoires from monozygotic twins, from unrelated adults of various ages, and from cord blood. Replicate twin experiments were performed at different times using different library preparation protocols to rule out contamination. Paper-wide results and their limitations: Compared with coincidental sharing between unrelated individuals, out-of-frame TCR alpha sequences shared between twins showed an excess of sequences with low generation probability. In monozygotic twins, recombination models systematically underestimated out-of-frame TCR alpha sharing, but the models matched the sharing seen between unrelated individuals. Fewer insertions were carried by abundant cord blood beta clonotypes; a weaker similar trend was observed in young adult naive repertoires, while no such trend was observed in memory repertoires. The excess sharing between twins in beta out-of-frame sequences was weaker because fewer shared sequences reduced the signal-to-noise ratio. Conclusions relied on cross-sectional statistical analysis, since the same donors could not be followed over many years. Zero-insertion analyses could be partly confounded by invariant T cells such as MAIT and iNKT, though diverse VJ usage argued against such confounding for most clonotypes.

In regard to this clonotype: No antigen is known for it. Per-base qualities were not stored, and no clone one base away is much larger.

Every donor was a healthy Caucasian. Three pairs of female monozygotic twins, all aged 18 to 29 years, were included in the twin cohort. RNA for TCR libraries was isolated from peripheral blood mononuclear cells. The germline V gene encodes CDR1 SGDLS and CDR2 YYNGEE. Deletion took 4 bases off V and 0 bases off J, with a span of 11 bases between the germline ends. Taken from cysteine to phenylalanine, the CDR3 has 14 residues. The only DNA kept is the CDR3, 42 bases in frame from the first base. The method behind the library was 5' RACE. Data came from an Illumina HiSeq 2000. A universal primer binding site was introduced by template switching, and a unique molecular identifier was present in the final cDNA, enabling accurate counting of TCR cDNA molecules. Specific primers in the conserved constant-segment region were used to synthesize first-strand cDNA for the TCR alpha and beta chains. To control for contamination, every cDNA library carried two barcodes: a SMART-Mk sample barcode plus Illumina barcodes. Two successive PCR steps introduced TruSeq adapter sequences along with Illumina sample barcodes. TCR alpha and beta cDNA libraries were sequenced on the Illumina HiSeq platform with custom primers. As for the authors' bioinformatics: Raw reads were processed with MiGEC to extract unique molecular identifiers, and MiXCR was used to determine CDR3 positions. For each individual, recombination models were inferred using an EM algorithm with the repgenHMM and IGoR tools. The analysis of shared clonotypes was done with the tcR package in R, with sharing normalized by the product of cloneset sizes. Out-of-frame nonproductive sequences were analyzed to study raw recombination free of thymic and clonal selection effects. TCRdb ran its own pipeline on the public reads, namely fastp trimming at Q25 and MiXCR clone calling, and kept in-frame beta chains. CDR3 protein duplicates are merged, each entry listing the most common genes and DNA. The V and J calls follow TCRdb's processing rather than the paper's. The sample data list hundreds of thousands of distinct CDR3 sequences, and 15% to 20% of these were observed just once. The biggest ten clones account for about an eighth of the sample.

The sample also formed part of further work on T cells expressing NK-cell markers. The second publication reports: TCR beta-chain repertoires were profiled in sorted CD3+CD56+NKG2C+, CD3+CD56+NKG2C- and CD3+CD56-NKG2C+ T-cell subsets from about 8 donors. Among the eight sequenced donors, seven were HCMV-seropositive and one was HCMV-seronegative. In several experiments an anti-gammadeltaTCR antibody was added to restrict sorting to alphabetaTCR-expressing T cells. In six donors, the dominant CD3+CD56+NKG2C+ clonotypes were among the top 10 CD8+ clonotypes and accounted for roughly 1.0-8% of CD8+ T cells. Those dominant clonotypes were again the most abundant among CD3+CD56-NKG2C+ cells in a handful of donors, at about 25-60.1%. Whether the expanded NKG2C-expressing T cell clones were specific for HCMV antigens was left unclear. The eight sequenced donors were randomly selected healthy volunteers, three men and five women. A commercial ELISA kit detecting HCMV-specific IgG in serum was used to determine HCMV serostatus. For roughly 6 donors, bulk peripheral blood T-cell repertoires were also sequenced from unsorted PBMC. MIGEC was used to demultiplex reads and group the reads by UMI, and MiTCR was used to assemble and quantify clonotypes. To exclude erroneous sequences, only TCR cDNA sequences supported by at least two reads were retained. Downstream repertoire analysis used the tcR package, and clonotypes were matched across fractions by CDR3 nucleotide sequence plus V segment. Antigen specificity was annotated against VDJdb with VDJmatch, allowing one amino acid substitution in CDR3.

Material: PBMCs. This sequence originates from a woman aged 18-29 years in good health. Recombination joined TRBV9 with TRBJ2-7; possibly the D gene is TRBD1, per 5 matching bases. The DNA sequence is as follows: TGTGCCAGCAGCCCAGGGCCCCTCTCCTACGAGCAGTACTTC. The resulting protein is CASSPGPLSYEQYF.